The next 30 T cell receptor beta chains were all read from a single sample in a study of T cell changes during pregnancy in multiple sclerosis. Sequenced by immunoSEQ multiplex PCR; TCRdb stores in-frame clones only, minus some. Seen here are approximately 74,000 clones, roughly nine tenths observed once, and the top ten hold about 3.5%. The starting material was peripheral blood, obtained before pregnancy. Every receptor here comes from a female donor with multiple sclerosis, enrolled in a pregnancy study.

This chain links TRBV28 with TRBJ1-6; 8 nucleotides align to TRBD1. The CDR3 has 14 amino acids. After removal of 2 bases from V and 7 bases from J, the junction contained 1 base not matched to a gene. Germline loops: CDR1 MDHEN, CDR2 SYDVKM. CDR3 bases: TGTGCCAGCAGTTTAGGGGACAGGAATTCACCCCTCCACTTT. Amino acid sequence: CASSLGDRNSPLHF.

The gene calls are TRBV7-2 and TRBJ1-2; D remains ambiguous. This CDR3 spans 17 amino acids. Germline-derived CDR1 and CDR2 are SGHTA and FQGNSA. V was cut by 1 base and J by 0 bases, with 15 bases left in between. CDR3 region: CASSLGGGEGSNYGYTF. Written as DNA, the CDR3 is TGTGCCAGCAGCTTAGGCGGCGGCGAGGGATCTAACTATGGCTACACCTTC.

V and J are TRBV7-9 and TRBJ2-7, with TRBD1 matching 8 bases. The ends lost 5 bases at V and 2 bases at J; junction bases unmatched: 5. Per germline, CDR1 SEHNR and CDR2 FQNEAQ (reference sequence). The CDR3 has 14 amino acids. The CDR3 region is CASSLDRGPYEQYF. DNA for the CDR3: TGTGCCAGCAGCCTCGACAGGGGCCCCTACGAGCAGTACTTC.

This chain links TRBV7-2 with TRBJ2-7, with D uncertain. V was shortened by 2 bases and J by 2 bases, with 13 bases between the two germline ends. This CDR3 region has 15 residues. The germline V gene encodes CDR1 SGHTA and CDR2 FQGNSA. CDR3: CASSLHVAAPYEQYF. CDR3 nucleotides: TGTGCCAGCAGCTTACACGTGGCTGCCCCCTACGAGCAGTACTTC.

This rearrangement joins TRBV18 to TRBJ2-1; 8 bases agree with TRBD2. There are 17 residues in the CDR3. The ends lost 0 bases at V and 8 bases at J; junction bases unmatched: 12. Germline-derived CDR1 and CDR2 are KGHSH and LQKENI. CDR3 bases: TGTGCCAGCTCACCACCGGTGGCGGGGGGAGGTCTCTATGAGCAGTTCTTC. It specifies CASSPPVAGGGLYEQFF.

This sequence joins TRBV6-6 and TRBJ2-1; the D gene is possibly TRBD1 (6 bases). Germline CDR1 reads MNHNY; CDR2 reads SVGAGI (reference sequence). Trimming cost V 7 bases and J 5 bases, with 15 bases left between them. CDR3 size: 14 residues. In DNA form, the CDR3 reads TGTGCCAGCACTCTGGGACACCTTAACAATGAGCAGTTCTTC. This sequence encodes CASTLGHLNNEQFF.

This clone was detected only once. This rearrangement joins TRBV7-8 to TRBJ2-5, with D tentatively TRBD2 (7 bases). From germline, CDR1 is SGHVS and CDR2 FQNEAQ. The V gene lost 5 bases and the J gene lost 3 bases, with 16 bases spanning the gap. This CDR3 has 15 residues. The CDR3 here is CASSNEGRGKETQYF. In DNA form, the CDR3 reads TGTGCCAGCAGCAACGAAGGGAGGGGGAAAGAGACCCAGTACTTC.

In this sample, this clone turned up a few times. V gene TRBV30 combines with J gene TRBJ1-5; weak D call: TRBD1 (6 bases). Germline CDR1 GTSNPN, CDR2 SVGIG (reference sequence). The CDR3 runs 14 residues. V was pared by 2 bases and J by 3 bases, with 11 bases between. The CDR3 protein is CAWSQDSFNQPQHF. The CDR3 DNA reads as TGTGCCTGGAGTCAGGACAGTTTCAATCAGCCCCAGCATTTT.

The chain has TRBV13 and TRBJ1-3; weak D call: TRBD1 (5 bases). The germline CDR1 and CDR2 sequences are PRHDT and FYEKMQ (reference sequence). Trimming stripped 5 bases from V and 2 bases from J, with 7 bases between. The CDR3 contains 13 residues. CDR3 DNA sequence: TGTGCCAGCAGCCAGGGTCCTGGAAACACCATATATTTT. It encodes CASSQGPGNTIYF.

V and J are TRBV30 and TRBJ1-5; 8 positions match TRBD1. V gave up 1 base and J gave up 5 bases; unmatched junction bases: 1. This CDR3 is 13 amino acids long. CDR1 and CDR2 from the germline V gene are GTSNPN and SVGIG (reference sequence). This CDR3 reads CAWSAQGDQPQHF. The CDR3 bases are TGTGCCTGGAGTGCACAGGGGGATCAGCCCCAGCATTTT. Drawing the rest from reference TRBV30 and TRBJ1-5, the complete variable domain is SQTIHQWPATLVQPVGSPLSLECTVEGTSNPNLYWYRQAAGRGLQLLFYSVGIGQISSEVPQNLSASRPQDRQFILSSKKLLLSDSGFYLCAWSAQGDQPQHFGDGTRLSIL.

This chain connects TRBV5-6 to TRBJ1-4; 9 nucleotides align to TRBD1. CDR3 size: 14 residues. Trimming cost V 2 bases and J 5 bases; bases outside gene matches: 1. The germline gives CDR1 SGHDT, CDR2 YYEEEE. The CDR3 bases are TGTGCCAGCAGCTTCGGGACAGGGAATGAAAAACTGTTTTTT. Translated: CASSFGTGNEKLFF.

This chain uses TRBV18 with TRBJ1-3, with TRBD1 matching over 8 bases. The V and J ends lost 4 bases and 0 bases, in that order; junction bases with no gene match: 11. Germline CDR1 KGHSH, CDR2 LQKENI. The length of the CDR3 is 18 residues. The CDR3 coding sequence is TGTGCCAGCTCACTATCTTCAGGGGGCCATAACTCTGGAAACACCATATATTTT. It yields the protein CASSLSSGGHNSGNTIYF.

This clone was picked up one time. This chain connects TRBV11-3 to TRBJ2-1; D uncertain. This CDR3 region has 12 residues. Germline assignment: CDR1 SGHNT and CDR2 YENEEA. V was trimmed by 5 bases and J by 4 bases, leaving 6 bases between them. The CDR3 nucleotides are TGTGCCAGCAGCCAAACATACAATGAGCAGTTCTTC. Translated: CASSQTYNEQFF.

The rearrangement uses TRBV27 and TRBJ2-7; 9 bases map to TRBD1. Germline CDR1 MNHEY, CDR2 SMNVEV (reference sequence). V dropped 4 bases and J dropped 5; count of bases not matched to a gene: 0. CDR3 length equals 12 residues. The chain's CDR3 is CASSWTGDEQYF. CDR3 nucleotides: TGTGCCAGCAGTTGGACAGGGGACGAGCAGTACTTC.

The chain combines TRBV2 with TRBJ1-2, with D tentatively TRBD1 (6 bases). The CDR3 sequence is 11 residues long. Germline V gives CDR1 SNHLY, CDR2 FYNNEI. V gave up 3 bases and J gave up 7 bases, with 6 bases separating them. In DNA form, the CDR3 reads TGTGCCAGCAGTGAGGGGGCTGGCTACACCTTC. It translates to CASSEGAGYTF.

CDR3 coding DNA: TGTGCCAGCAGTTACCTGCCGGACAGGAGAGGGAATGGCTACACCTTC. Its translation is CASSYLPDRRGNGYTF. This chain joins TRBV6-5 and TRBJ1-2; 7 bases line up with TRBD1. V lost 2 bases and J lost 6; bases outside the gene matches: 12. CDR1 MNHEY and CDR2 SVGAGI come from the germline V gene. The CDR3 totals 16 residues.

The chain has TRBV6-1 and TRBJ1-5, with 9 bases that match TRBD1. J gave up 3 bases and V 4 bases, and 7 bases lay outside the gene matches. CDR3 length equals 16 residues. Germline V lookup: CDR1 MNHNS, CDR2 SASEGT. The CDR3 region has the DNA TGTGCCAGCAGTGGCCCGGGACAGGGAAACAATCAGCCCCAGCATTTT. It specifies CASSGPGQGNNQPQHF.

The rearrangement joins TRBV5-6 to TRBJ1-2; 8 positions match TRBD1. Germline V gene lookup returns CDR1 SGHDT and CDR2 YYEEEE. The CDR3 length is 13 residues. Trimming took 2 bases from V and 7 from J; bases not matched to a gene: 4. CDR3 amino acids: CASSFSDRAGYTF. The CDR3 DNA is TGTGCCAGCAGCTTTTCGGACAGGGCTGGCTACACCTTC.

The V and J genes are TRBV30 and TRBJ1-5; D might be TRBD1 (6 bases). Germline values: CDR1 GTSNPN, CDR2 SVGIG (reference sequence). This CDR3 is 12 amino acids long. Trimming removed 4 bases from V and 2 bases from J, with 6 bases in between. CDR3 coding DNA: TGTGCCTGGAACAGGGGCAATCAGCCCCAGCATTTT. This sequence encodes CAWNRGNQPQHF.

This chain links TRBV5-5 with TRBJ1-1; D is unclear. The germline CDR1 and CDR2 sequences are SGHKS and YYEKEE (reference sequence). Trimming took 0 bases from V and 6 from J, leaving 6 bases between them. CDR3 length: 12 amino acids. CDR3 DNA sequence: TGTGCCAGCAGCTTGGGACTGGCTGAAGCTTTCTTT. Translated, it gives CASSLGLAEAFF.

V and J are TRBV14 and TRBJ2-7; TRBD1 aligns across 8 bases. This CDR3 has 14 residues. The V gene end was trimmed by 6 bases and the J gene end by 2 bases; junction bases not matched to a gene: 6. Per germline, CDR1 SGHDN and CDR2 FVKESK. In DNA form, the CDR3 reads TGTGCCAGCAGTAAGACAGGGGCTACCTACGAGCAGTACTTC. This gives the protein CASSKTGATYEQYF.

This rearrangement joins TRBV5-5 to TRBJ1-2; D is possibly TRBD1 (6 bases). Trimming removed 4 bases at V and 6 bases at J, with 10 bases between. Looked up from germline, CDR1 is SGHKS and CDR2 is YYEKEE (reference sequence). This CDR3 comprises 12 residues. CDR3 protein: CASSAQGNGYTF. In DNA form, the CDR3 reads TGTGCCAGCAGCGCACAGGGTAATGGCTACACCTTC.

The gene calls are TRBV30 and TRBJ2-3, with D perhaps matching TRBD1 (5 bases). Germline V CDR1 and CDR2: GTSNPN, SVGIG (reference sequence). The germline V and J ends were trimmed by 4 bases and 2 bases, with 10 bases remaining between them. This CDR3 comprises 13 residues. The CDR3 nucleotides read TGTGCCTGGAACAGGATCTCCACAGATACGCAGTATTTT. It codes for CAWNRISTDTQYF.

The CDR3: CASSIGAANQPQHF. The DNA of the CDR3 is TGTGCCAGTAGTATTGGGGCTGCTAATCAGCCCCAGCATTTT. The gene calls are TRBV19 and TRBJ1-5, with D perhaps matching TRBD1 (5 bases). Per the germline V gene, CDR1 is LNHDA and CDR2 is SQIVND (reference sequence). The ends were cut back, 3 bases at V and 4 bases at J, with 10 bases in the middle. The CDR3 sequence is 14 residues long.

The rearrangement links TRBV27 to TRBJ1-2; no clear D gene. Trimming stripped 3 bases from V and 2 bases from J, with 13 bases between. Germline V gene sequence: CDR1 MNHEY, CDR2 SMNVEV (reference sequence). This CDR3 has 15 residues. CDR3 amino acids: CASSLRGNVNYGYTF. DNA for the CDR3: TGTGCCAGCAGTTTGCGGGGAAATGTGAACTATGGCTACACCTTC.

This clone was observed a single time. The chain links TRBV5-1 to TRBJ1-4; 8 bases are a match to TRBD1. V shed 7 bases, J shed 7 bases, and the junction held 9 bases outside the gene matches. CDR3 length equals 14 residues. CDR1 is SGHRS, CDR2 YFSETQ, per germline. CDR3 nucleotides: TGCGCCAGCGAGTCTGGACAGGGAGGTGAAAAACTGTTTTTT. Protein: CASESGQGGEKLFF.

This chain links TRBV5-1 with TRBJ1-1; TRBD1 aligns across 8 bases. Trimming took 4 bases from V and 1 from J; bases not matched to a gene: 3. CDR1 and CDR2 (germline): SGHRS, YFSETQ. The CDR3 length is 14 residues. The CDR3 nucleotides read TGCGCCAGCAGCCGACAGGGGTCGAACACTGAAGCTTTCTTT. Translation gives CASSRQGSNTEAFF.

The CDR3 bases are TGTGCCAGCAGTGCGGGCCTTACGAACACTGAAGCTTTCTTT. This sequence encodes CASSAGLTNTEAFF. This chain links TRBV6-5 with TRBJ1-1; D ambiguous. The CDR3 contains 14 residues. Trimming shortened V by 5 bases and J by 1 base, and 11 bases separated the two germline ends. Per germline, CDR1 MNHEY and CDR2 SVGAGI.

By sample share, this clone is medium-sized. The gene calls are TRBV5-5 and TRBJ1-1; D gene ambiguous. The V end was cut by 2 bases, the J end by 1 base, with 6 bases between. From germline, CDR1 is SGHKS and CDR2 YYEKEE (reference sequence). CDR3 length: 13 residues. CDR3 residues: CASSFLPNTEAFF. The CDR3 bases are TGTGCCAGCAGCTTCCTCCCGAACACTGAAGCTTTCTTT. Filled out from reference TRBV5-5 and TRBJ1-1, the complete variable domain reads DAGVTQSPTHLIKTRGQQVTLRCSPISGHKSVSWYQQVLGQGPQFIFQYYEKEERGRGNFPDRFSARQFPNYSSELNVNALLLGDSALYLCASSFLPNTEAFFGQGTRLTVV.

V and J are TRBV6-5 and TRBJ2-7; 9 bases are a match to TRBD1. The CDR3 is 15 amino acids. Germline CDR1 reads MNHEY; CDR2 reads SVGAGI. V shed 5 bases and J 3 bases; nucleotides not matched to a gene: 8. CDR3 in amino acids: CASSGTGTGLYEQYF. The CDR3 DNA follows: TGTGCCAGCAGTGGCACCGGGACAGGGCTCTACGAGCAGTACTTC.